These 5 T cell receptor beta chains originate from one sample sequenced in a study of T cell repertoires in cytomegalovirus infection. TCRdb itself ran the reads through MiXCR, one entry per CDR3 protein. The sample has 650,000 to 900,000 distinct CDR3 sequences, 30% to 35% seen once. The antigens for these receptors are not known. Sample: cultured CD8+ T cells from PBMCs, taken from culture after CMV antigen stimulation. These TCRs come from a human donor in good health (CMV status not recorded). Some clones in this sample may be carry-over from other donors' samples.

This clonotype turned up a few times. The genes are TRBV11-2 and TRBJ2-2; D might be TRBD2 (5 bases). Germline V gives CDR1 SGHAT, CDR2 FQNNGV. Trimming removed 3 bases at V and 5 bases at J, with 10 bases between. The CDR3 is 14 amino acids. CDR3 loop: CASSFLRRTGELFF. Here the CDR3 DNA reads TGTGCCAGCAGCTTCCTTAGGAGGACCGGGGAGCTGTTTTTT.

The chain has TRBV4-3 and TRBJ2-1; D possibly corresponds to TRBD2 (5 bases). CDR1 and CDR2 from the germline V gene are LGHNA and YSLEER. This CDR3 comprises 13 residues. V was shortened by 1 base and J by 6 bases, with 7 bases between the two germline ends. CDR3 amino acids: CASSQVAGNEQFF. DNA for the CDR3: TGCGCCAGCAGCCAAGTCGCGGGCAATGAGCAGTTCTTC.

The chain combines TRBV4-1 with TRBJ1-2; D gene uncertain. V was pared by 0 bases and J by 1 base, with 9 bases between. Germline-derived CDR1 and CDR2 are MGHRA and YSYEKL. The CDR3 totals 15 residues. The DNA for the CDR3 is TGCGCCAGCAGCCAAGATATAGTAGATAACTATGGCTACACCTTC. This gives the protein CASSQDIVDNYGYTF.

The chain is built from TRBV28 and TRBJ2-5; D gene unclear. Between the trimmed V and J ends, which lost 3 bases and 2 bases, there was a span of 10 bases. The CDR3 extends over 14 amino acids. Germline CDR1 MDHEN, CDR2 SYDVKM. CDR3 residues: CASSFDLGQETQYF. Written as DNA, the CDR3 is TGTGCCAGCAGTTTTGACCTTGGGCAAGAGACCCAGTACTTC.

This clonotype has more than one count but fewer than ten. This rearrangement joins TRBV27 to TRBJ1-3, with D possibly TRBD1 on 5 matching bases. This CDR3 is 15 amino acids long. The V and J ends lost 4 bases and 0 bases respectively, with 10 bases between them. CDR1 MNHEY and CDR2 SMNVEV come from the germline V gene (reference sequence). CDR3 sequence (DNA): TGTGCCAGCAGTTCCTCAGGGAACTCTGGAAACACCATATATTTT. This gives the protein CASSSSGNSGNTIYF.